A single sample gave rise to the 11 T cell receptor beta chains below, sequenced in a study of T cell clones after liver transplantation. Sequencing was performed with immunoSEQ multiplex PCR; in TCRdb, only in-frame clones are kept and a portion is missing. Among under 55,000 clones, around 84% were seen once, and the ten largest hold 2% to 2.5%. Sample: CD4+ T cells from blood, taken 24 months after liver transplant. The receptors here all came from a human patient who received a liver transplant. The graft donor may account for some of the T cells.

This sequence joins TRBV4-3 and TRBJ1-6; unclear D gene. Germline V CDR1 and CDR2: LGHNA, YSLEER. This CDR3 spans 14 amino acids. Trimming took 1 base from V and 6 from J, leaving 7 bases between them. The CDR3 reads CASSQVLGNSPLHF. The CDR3 DNA is TGCGCCAGCAGCCAAGTCTTAGGTAATTCACCCCTCCACTTT.

This clone has just one count. The chain uses TRBV28 and TRBJ2-5; no clear D. The end of the DNA is better explained by TRBJ2-7, so the J call may be wrong. The germline gives CDR1 MDHEN, CDR2 SYDVKM. The CDR3 length is 16 residues. CDR3 amino acids: CASSLPSDVYAYEQYF. The CDR3 DNA reads TGTGCCAGCAGTCTCCCCTCGGACGTCTACGCCTACGAGCAGTACTTC.

This clone was seen a single time. V is TRBV4-3 and J is TRBJ2-1; 8 bases fit TRBD2. Germline CDR1 reads LGHNA; CDR2 reads YSLEER. Germline trimming cut 1 base from V and 4 bases from J; bases unmatched to any gene: 3. This CDR3 is built from 15 residues. DNA of the CDR3: TGCGCCAGCAGCCAAGTAGCGGGGACATACAATGAGCAGTTCTTC. This gives the protein CASSQVAGTYNEQFF.

The J gene is TRBJ1-2, the V gene TRBV7-2; TRBD1 agrees at 7 bases. Germline values: CDR1 SGHTA, CDR2 FQGNSA. Losses at the gene ends were 11 bases for V and 5 bases for J; bases not matched to a gene: 8. The CDR3 is 12 amino acids. The CDR3 is CAAETGLYGYTF. For the CDR3, the DNA is TGTGCCGCAGAGACAGGGCTTTATGGCTACACCTTC.

V and J are TRBV19 and TRBJ1-1, with 7 bases lining up with TRBD1. Germline loops: CDR1 LNHDA, CDR2 SQIVND (reference sequence). This CDR3 has 13 amino acids. The V gene end was trimmed by 6 bases and the J gene end by 0 bases; junction bases not matched to a gene: 1. CDR3 nucleotide sequence: TGTGCCAGTAGAGACAGGGTGAACACTGAAGCTTTCTTT. This encodes CASRDRVNTEAFF.

The rearrangement uses TRBV7-3 and TRBJ2-4; 9 bases are a match to TRBD2. V was pared by 3 bases and J by 7 bases, with 4 bases of the junction left unmatched. This CDR3 is built from 14 residues. Germline values: CDR1 SGHTA, CDR2 FQGTGA. The chain's CDR3 is CASSFSGGTNIQYF. The CDR3 DNA reads TGTGCCAGCAGCTTCAGCGGGGGGACGAACATTCAGTACTTC.

The chain uses TRBV18 and TRBJ2-2, with 10 bases matching TRBD2. The germline CDR1 and CDR2 sequences are KGHSH and LQKENI. The CDR3 extends over 16 amino acids. V shed 3 bases and J 1 base; nucleotides not matched to a gene: 2. CDR3 in amino acids: CASSPRTSGNTGELFF. Written as DNA, the CDR3 is TGTGCCAGCTCACCCCGGACTAGCGGGAACACCGGGGAGCTGTTTTTT.

V usage is TRBV10-1 and J usage is TRBJ2-1; the match to TRBD2 covers 10 bases. The CDR3 runs 15 residues. The trim removed 5 bases at V and 5 bases at J, leaving 6 bases unmatched. Per germline, CDR1 WNHNN and CDR2 SYGVQD (reference sequence). The CDR3, as DNA: TGCGCCAGCAGTACTGGACTAGCGGTGGACAATGAGCAGTTCTTC. Its translation: CASSTGLAVDNEQFF.

This clone was found once. This chain connects TRBV7-2 to TRBJ1-3; unclear D gene. Germline V gene data show CDR1 as SGHTA and CDR2 as FQGNSA. The CDR3 totals 15 residues. The V end lost 3 bases, the J end lost 0 bases, and 9 bases lay between the germline ends. CDR3: CASSFGVLSGNTIYF. For the CDR3, the DNA is TGTGCCAGCAGCTTCGGAGTCCTCTCTGGAAACACCATATATTTT.

This clone showed up just once. V is TRBV4-3 and J is TRBJ1-5; D is unclear. Deletions cut 4 bases from V and 4 bases from J, with 11 bases between. This CDR3 comprises 14 residues. Per the germline V gene, CDR1 is LGHNA and CDR2 is YSLEER. The CDR3 here is CASSLAGGNQPQHF. DNA of the CDR3: TGCGCCAGCAGCCTAGCTGGCGGGAATCAGCCCCAGCATTTT.

The J gene is TRBJ2-4, the V gene TRBV11-2, with 9 nucleotides matching TRBD1. J gave up 1 base and V 1 base, and 11 bases lay outside the gene matches. Per germline, CDR1 SGHAT and CDR2 FQNNGV. The CDR3 consists of 19 residues. The CDR3 loop is CASSLALDRGRGAKNIQYF. In nucleotides, the CDR3 is TGTGCCAGCAGCTTAGCATTGGACAGGGGACGAGGGGCCAAAAACATTCAGTACTTC.